This passage covers 13 T cell receptor beta chains from one sample sequenced in a study of T cell responses to AZD1222 COVID-19 vaccine. This table comes from immunoSEQ multiplex PCR, and its TCRdb copy is limited to in-frame clones, with some not included. The sample contains about 140,000 clones, more than 75% of which appear only once. Sequencing was performed on peripheral blood, taken 28 days after the second AZD1222 dose. The origin of the receptors is an adult who received the AZD1222 COVID-19 vaccine.

DNA of the CDR3: TGCGCCAGCAGCCAAGAAGGGAGCACCGGGGAGCTGTTTTTT. It codes for CASSQEGSTGELFF. This chain connects TRBV4-3 to TRBJ2-2, with a tentative D call TRBD2 (5 bases). The CDR3 spans 14 residues. Germline values: CDR1 LGHNA, CDR2 YSLEER. Trimming took 0 bases from V and 4 from J, leaving 6 bases between them.

The chain combines TRBV4-1 with TRBJ2-1; D not resolved. V lost 4 bases, J lost 8 bases, and 6 bases lay in between. Germline V gene sequence: CDR1 MGHRA, CDR2 YSYEKL. This CDR3 is built from 11 residues. This CDR3 reads CASSPGDEQFF. The DNA for the CDR3 is TGCGCCAGCAGCCCCGGCGATGAGCAGTTCTTC.

The chain carries TRBV2 and TRBJ1-4; D is ambiguous. Germline V lookup: CDR1 SNHLY, CDR2 FYNNEI. The CDR3 totals 16 residues. Trimming left V 6 bases short and J 9 bases short, with 23 bases between. The DNA for the CDR3 is TGTGCCAGCAGCCCCCCGGGCCTTTCGGGTCTTAAAAAACTGTTTTTT. Its protein is CASSPPGLSGLKKLFF.

The chain employs TRBV10-3 and TRBJ2-1, with D maybe TRBD2 (6 bases). CDR1 ENHRY and CDR2 SYGVKD come from the germline V gene. The V end was cut by 10 bases, the J end by 7 bases, with 20 bases between. The CDR3 is 14 residues long. The CDR3 protein is CASYGGARGNEQFF. CDR3 coding DNA: TGTGCCAGTTACGGGGGAGCCCGTGGGAATGAGCAGTTCTTC.

The rearrangement uses TRBV28 and TRBJ2-5; D perhaps matches TRBD2 (5 bases). The germline gives CDR1 MDHEN, CDR2 SYDVKM. V shed 4 bases and J shed 5 bases, with 14 bases lying between them. This CDR3 comprises 14 residues. In DNA form, the CDR3 reads TGTGCCAGCAGTTCGACCGCTTCGGGGGAGACCCAGTACTTC. The encoded protein is CASSSTASGETQYF. Complete variable domain (other parts from reference TRBV28 and TRBJ2-5): DVKVTQSSRYLVKRTGEKVFLECVQDMDHENMFWYRQDPGLGLRLIYFSYDVKMKEKGDIPEGYSVSREKKERFSLILESASTNQTSMYLCASSSTASGETQYFGPGTRLLVL.

The rearrangement joins TRBV12-3 or TRBV12-4 to TRBJ1-1; no clear D. Trimming removed 6 bases from V and 4 bases from J, with 6 bases in between. The CDR3 extends over 11 amino acids. The CDR3 nucleotides are TGTGCCAGCAGCCCTGTCACTGAAGCTTTCTTT. Its translation: CASSPVTEAFF.

This chain joins TRBV9 and TRBJ1-6; D not resolved. The CDR3 spans 15 residues. V lost 6 bases to trimming and J lost 7 bases, with 17 bases between them. The germline V gene encodes CDR1 SGDLS and CDR2 YYNGEE. The CDR3, as DNA: TGTGCCAGCACCAAGGACGGAACCCTCAATTCACCCCTCCACTTT. This translates into CASTKDGTLNSPLHF. Full variable domain (missing parts from reference TRBV9 and TRBJ1-6): DSGVTQTPKHLITATGQRVTLRCSPRSGDLSVYWYQQSLDQGLQFLIQYYNGEERAKGNILERFSAQQFPDLHSELNLSSLELGDSALYFCASTKDGTLNSPLHFGNGTRLTVT.

This rearrangement joins TRBV5-1 to TRBJ1-1; D gene unclear. The V gene lost 2 bases and the J gene lost 2 bases, with 7 bases spanning the gap. The germline CDR1 and CDR2 sequences are SGHRS and YFSETQ. The CDR3 runs to 13 residues. CDR3 nucleotide sequence: TGCGCCAGCAGCTTAGCTTATAACACTGAAGCTTTCTTT. Encoded protein: CASSLAYNTEAFF.

The chain links TRBV6-4 to TRBJ1-2; a possible D gene is TRBD1 (5 bases). Between the trimmed V and J ends, which lost 2 bases and 0 bases, there was a span of 16 bases. Germline V CDR1 and CDR2: MRHNA, SNTAGT. The CDR3 loop spans 17 amino acids. The CDR3 bases are TGTGCCAGCAGTGACGTATGGGACCGAGAAGCTAACTATGGCTACACCTTC. Translated, it gives CASSDVWDREANYGYTF.

This chain uses TRBV28 with TRBJ1-2; unclear D gene. Germline V gene sequence: CDR1 MDHEN, CDR2 SYDVKM. The V end lost 5 bases, the J end lost 0 bases, and 7 bases lay between the germline ends. The CDR3 has 13 residues. CDR3 in amino acids: CASSKTSNYGYTF. The CDR3 DNA sequence: TGTGCCAGCAGTAAGACCTCTAACTATGGCTACACCTTC.

This sequence joins TRBV6-4 and TRBJ2-7; 7 positions agree with TRBD1. The ends lost 7 bases at V and 3 bases at J; junction bases unmatched: 3. This CDR3 has 12 amino acids. The germline CDR1 and CDR2 sequences are MRHNA and SNTAGT. The CDR3 DNA reads TGTGCCAGCACGGGACAGATCTACGAGCAGTACTTC. Residues: CASTGQIYEQYF.

The rearrangement links TRBV4-2 to TRBJ1-6; D might be TRBD1 (6 bases). The CDR3 extends over 16 amino acids. The germline V and J ends were trimmed by 6 bases and 0 bases, with 12 bases remaining between them. Germline V gene sequence: CDR1 LGHNA, CDR2 YNFKEQ. The CDR3 is CASRQGDGSYNSPLHF. The CDR3 region has the DNA TGTGCCAGCAGACAGGGTGACGGCTCCTATAATTCACCCCTCCACTTT.

The chain uses TRBV19 and TRBJ2-6; no clear D gene. Trimming pared 3 bases from V and 4 bases from J, leaving 10 bases between. CDR3 length equals 15 residues. Germline assignment: CDR1 LNHDA and CDR2 SQIVND (reference sequence). CDR3 sequence: CASSILGLGANVLTF. The CDR3 region has the DNA TGTGCCAGTAGTATTTTGGGGTTGGGGGCCAACGTCCTGACTTTC.